This T cell receptor (beta chain) was sequenced during a study of T-cell reconstitution after alpha-beta-depleted transplantation in children. The V end lost 1 base, the J end lost 2 bases, and 12 bases lay between the germline ends. This CDR3 comprises 16 residues. Germline V gene sequence: CDR1 LNHDA, CDR2 SQIVND (reference sequence). This clonotype was seen a few times. Researchers prepared the TCRbeta library using unique molecular identifiers, the study reports. TCRdb passed the PCR reads through MiXCR, listing each CDR3 protein once. Among around 200,000 distinct CDR3 sequences listed, about a tenth were seen once.

The sequence was collected from a human donor who donated a stem cell graft to a child with acute lymphoblastic leukemia. The chain combines TRBV19 with TRBJ1-5; D remains unclear. The sample was PBMCs from the stem cell graft donor, taken from the stem cell graft. CDR3 residues: CASSIAPGWGNQPQHF. As DNA, the CDR3 is TGTGCCAGTAGTATAGCTCCGGGTTGGGGCAATCAGCCCCAGCATTTT.